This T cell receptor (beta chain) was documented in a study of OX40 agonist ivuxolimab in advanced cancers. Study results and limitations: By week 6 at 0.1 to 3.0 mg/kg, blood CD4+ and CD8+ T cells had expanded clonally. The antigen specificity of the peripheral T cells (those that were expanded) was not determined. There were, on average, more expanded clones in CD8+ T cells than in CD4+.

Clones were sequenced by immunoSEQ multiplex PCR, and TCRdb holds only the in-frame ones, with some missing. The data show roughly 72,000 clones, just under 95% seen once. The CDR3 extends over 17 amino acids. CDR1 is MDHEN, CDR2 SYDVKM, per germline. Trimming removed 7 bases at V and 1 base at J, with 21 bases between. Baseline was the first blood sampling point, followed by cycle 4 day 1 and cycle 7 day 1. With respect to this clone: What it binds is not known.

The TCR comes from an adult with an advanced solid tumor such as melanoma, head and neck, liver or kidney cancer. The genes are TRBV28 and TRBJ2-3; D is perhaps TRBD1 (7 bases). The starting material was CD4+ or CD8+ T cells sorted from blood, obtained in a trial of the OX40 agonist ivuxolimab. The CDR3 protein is CASTLQGGTAGTDTQYF. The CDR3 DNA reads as TGTGCCAGCACTCTACAAGGGGGGACAGCTGGCACAGATACGCAGTATTTT. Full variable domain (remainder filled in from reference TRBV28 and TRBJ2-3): DVKVTQSSRYLVKRTGEKVFLECVQDMDHENMFWYRQDPGLGLRLIYFSYDVKMKEKGDIPEGYSVSREKKERFSLILESASTNQTSMYLCASTLQGGTAGTDTQYFGPGTRLTVL.